The clone carrying this T cell receptor beta chain was detected ten times or more. No antigen is known for it. This CDR3 has 13 residues. Looked up from germline, CDR1 is SEHNR and CDR2 is FQNEAQ (reference sequence). Trimming pared 5 bases from V and 4 bases from J, leaving 9 bases between. This entry belongs to a study of regulatory T cells in long-lasting Graves disease. Sample time point: newly diagnosed GD, antithyroid drugs for less than 3 months. The authors made the TCR library using RNA they extracted from PBMCs. Criteria from the American Thyroid Association guidelines were applied to diagnose Graves' disease. Through Arm-PCR of CDR3 regions and iRepertoire HTBI primers, TCR beta libraries were built. TCRdb fed the multiplex PCR reads into MiXCR, producing one record per CDR3 protein. The table shows about 460,000 distinct CDR3 sequences, with around 15% occurring only once. Overall study results and limits: When disease was persistent, TRBV28, TRBJ1-2 and TRBJ2-5 were the favored segments. Newly diagnosed patients shared 1,000 or so public clonotypes; persistent patients shared some 2,700.

The same sample was also used in a study of T cells in Graves' hyperthyroidism and ophthalmopathy. That source adds: Most thyroid clonotypes with frequency above 0.001 were detected in blood.

The receptor comes from a woman aged 50 to 65 with Graves disease. Sequencing used peripheral blood mononuclear cells (PBMCs), obtained at new diagnosis, from a patient treated with antithyroid drugs. V usage is TRBV7-9 and J usage is TRBJ1-5; TRBD1 is a possible D gene (6 bases). As DNA, the CDR3 is TGTGCCAGCAGCCATGGACAGAATCAGCCCCAGCATTTT. Its protein product is CASSHGQNQPQHF.